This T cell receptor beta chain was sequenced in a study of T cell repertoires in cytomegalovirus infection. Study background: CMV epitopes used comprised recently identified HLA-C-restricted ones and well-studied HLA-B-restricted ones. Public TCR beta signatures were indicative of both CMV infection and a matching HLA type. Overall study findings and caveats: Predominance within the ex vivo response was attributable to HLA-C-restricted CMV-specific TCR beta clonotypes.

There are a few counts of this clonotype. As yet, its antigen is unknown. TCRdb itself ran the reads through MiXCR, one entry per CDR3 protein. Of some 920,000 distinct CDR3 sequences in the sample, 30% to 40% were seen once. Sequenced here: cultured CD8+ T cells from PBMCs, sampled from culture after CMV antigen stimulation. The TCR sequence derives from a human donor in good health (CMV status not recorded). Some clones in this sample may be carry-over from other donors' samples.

This CDR3 reads CASSMGQGFHEQYF. The CDR3 region has the DNA TGTGCCAGCAGCATGGGACAGGGGTTCCACGAGCAGTACTTC. The chain is built from TRBV12-3 or TRBV12-4 and TRBJ2-7, with 10 positions matching TRBD1. The CDR3 loop spans 14 amino acids. J was trimmed by 5 bases and V by 6 bases; bases with no gene match: 7.